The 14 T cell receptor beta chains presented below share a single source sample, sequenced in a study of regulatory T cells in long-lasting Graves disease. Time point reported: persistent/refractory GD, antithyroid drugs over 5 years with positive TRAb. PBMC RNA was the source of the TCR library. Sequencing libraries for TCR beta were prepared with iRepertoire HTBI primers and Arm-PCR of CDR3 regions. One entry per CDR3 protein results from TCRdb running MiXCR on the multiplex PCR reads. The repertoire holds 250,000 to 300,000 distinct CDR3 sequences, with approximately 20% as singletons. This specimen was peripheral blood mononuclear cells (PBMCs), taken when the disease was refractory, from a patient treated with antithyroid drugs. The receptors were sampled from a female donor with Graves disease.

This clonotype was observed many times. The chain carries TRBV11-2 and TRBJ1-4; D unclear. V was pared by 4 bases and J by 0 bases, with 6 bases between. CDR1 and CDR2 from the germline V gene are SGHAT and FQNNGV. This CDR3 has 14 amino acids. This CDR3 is CASSSQATNEKLFF. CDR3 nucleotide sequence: TGTGCCAGCAGCTCTCAGGCAACTAATGAAAAACTGTTTTTT.

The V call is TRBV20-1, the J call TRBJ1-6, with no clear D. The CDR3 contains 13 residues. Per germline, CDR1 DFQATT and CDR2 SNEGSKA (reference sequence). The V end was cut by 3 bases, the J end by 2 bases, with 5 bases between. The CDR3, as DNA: TGCAGTGCTAGGGGGACCTATAATTCACCCCTCCACTTT. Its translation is CSARGTYNSPLHF.

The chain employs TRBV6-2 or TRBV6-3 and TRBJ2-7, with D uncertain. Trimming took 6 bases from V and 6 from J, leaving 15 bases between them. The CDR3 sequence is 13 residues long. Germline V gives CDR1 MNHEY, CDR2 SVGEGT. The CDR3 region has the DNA TGTGCCAGCAGGTCGACCCAGTCCCCCGAGCAGTACTTC. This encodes CASRSTQSPEQYF.

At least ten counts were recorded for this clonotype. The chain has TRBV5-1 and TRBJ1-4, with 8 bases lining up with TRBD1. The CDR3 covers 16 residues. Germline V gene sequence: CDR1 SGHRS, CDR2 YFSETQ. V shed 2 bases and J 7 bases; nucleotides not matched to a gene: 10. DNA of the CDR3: TGCGCCAGCAGCTTTCAATTGACAGGGGATGTTGAAAAACTGTTTTTT. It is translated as CASSFQLTGDVEKLFF.

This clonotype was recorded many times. The CDR3 DNA sequence: TGTGCCACCAGCAGCTGGGCAGGAGCATATAGCAATCAGCCCCAGCATTTT. It specifies CATSSWAGAYSNQPQHF. The V call is TRBV15, the J call TRBJ1-5, with D uncertain. The CDR3 runs 17 residues. In germline, CDR1 is LNHNV, CDR2 YYDKDF (reference sequence). V gave up 3 bases and J gave up 0 bases, with 15 bases separating them.

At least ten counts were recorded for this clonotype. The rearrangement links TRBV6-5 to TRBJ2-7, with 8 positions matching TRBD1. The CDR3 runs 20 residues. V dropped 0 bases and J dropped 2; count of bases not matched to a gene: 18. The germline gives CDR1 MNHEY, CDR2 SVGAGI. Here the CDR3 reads CASSYSTGTGGLKSTYEQYF. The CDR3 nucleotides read TGTGCCAGCAGTTACTCGACGGGGACAGGAGGACTGAAATCCACCTACGAGCAGTACTTC.

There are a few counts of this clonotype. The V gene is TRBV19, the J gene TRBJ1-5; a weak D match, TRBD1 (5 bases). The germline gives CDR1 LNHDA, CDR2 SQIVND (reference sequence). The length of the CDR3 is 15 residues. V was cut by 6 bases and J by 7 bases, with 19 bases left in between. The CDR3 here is CASREGPQIGQPQHF. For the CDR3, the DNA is TGTGCCAGTAGGGAGGGGCCCCAAATCGGACAGCCCCAGCATTTT.

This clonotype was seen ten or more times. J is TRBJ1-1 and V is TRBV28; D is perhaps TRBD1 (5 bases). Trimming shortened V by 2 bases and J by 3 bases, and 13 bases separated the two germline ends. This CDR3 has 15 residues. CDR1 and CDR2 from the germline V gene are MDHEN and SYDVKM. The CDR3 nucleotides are TGTGCCAGCAGTTTAATTGATATGGGGGACACTGAAGCTTTCTTT. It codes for CASSLIDMGDTEAFF.

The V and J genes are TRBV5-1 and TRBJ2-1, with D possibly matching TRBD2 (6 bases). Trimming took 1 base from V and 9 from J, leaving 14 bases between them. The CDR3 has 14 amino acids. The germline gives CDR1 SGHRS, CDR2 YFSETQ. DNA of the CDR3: TGCGCCAGCAGCTTGTTTGGCCTGGGGGGTGAGCAGTTCTTC. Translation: CASSLFGLGGEQFF.

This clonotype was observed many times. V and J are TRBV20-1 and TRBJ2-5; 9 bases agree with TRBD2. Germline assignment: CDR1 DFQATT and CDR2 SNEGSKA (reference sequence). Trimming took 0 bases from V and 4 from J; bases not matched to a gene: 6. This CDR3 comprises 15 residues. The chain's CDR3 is CSARDLAGLVETQYF. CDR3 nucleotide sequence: TGCAGTGCTAGAGACCTAGCGGGATTAGTAGAGACCCAGTACTTC.

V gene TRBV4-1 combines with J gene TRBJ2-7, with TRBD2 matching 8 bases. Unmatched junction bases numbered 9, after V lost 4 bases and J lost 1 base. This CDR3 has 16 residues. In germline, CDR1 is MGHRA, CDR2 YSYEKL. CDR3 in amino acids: CASSLGKREGSYEQYF. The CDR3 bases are TGCGCCAGCAGCCTGGGCAAACGGGAGGGGTCCTACGAGCAGTACTTC.

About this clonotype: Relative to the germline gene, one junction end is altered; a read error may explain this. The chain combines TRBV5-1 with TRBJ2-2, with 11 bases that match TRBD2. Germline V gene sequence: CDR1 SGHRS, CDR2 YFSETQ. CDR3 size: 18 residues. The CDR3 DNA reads TGCGCCAGCAGCTTGGCCATAGCGGGAGGGCCGGGCACCGGGGGGCTGTTTTTT. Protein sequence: CASSLAIAGGPGTGGLFF.

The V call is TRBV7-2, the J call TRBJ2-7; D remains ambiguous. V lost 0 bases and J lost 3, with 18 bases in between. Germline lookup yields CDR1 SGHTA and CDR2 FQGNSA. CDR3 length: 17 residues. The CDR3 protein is CASSLAPAGTAFYEQYF. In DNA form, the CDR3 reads TGTGCCAGCAGCTTAGCCCCAGCCGGCACCGCCTTCTACGAGCAGTACTTC.

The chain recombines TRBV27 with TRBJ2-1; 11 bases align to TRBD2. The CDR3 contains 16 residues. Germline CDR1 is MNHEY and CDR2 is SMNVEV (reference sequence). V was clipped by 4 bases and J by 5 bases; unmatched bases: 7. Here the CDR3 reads CASSSSLAGEHNEQFF. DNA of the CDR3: TGTGCCAGCAGTTCTTCACTAGCGGGAGAACACAATGAGCAGTTCTTC.